This record concerns one T cell receptor (beta chain) sequence. MiXCR was run by TCRdb on the RT-PCR reads, yielding one entry per CDR3 protein. The table records about 540,000 distinct CDR3 sequences, 14% of them present only once. This sample was included in a study of response to subunit inactivated influenza vaccine. CDR3 length: 11 amino acids. Germline loops: CDR1 DFQATT, CDR2 SNEGSKA (reference sequence). The V gene end was trimmed by 6 bases and the J gene end by 7 bases; junction bases not matched to a gene: 3. V and J are TRBV20-1 and TRBJ2-1; 7 nucleotides line up with TRBD1. The input for sequencing was PBMCs from blood, taken about 12 days after vaccination. The TCR comes from a man in his fifties who received an inactivated influenza vaccine. The CDR3: CSAYRGNEQFF. The CDR3 DNA follows: TGCAGTGCGTACAGGGGAAATGAGCAGTTCTTC.